This T cell receptor (beta chain) came from a study of shared T cell receptors in the human thymus. Germline assignment: CDR1 SGHRS and CDR2 YFSETQ. The CDR3 has 14 amino acids. V was trimmed by 5 bases and J by 8 bases, leaving 17 bases between them. TCRdb's copy holds only in-frame clones and misses some; the assay was immunoSEQ multiplex PCR. Of hundreds of thousands of clones listed, around 87% were seen once; the top ten hold more than 0.009%. These data are also associated with another study on human thymus T cells. That work adds: Among thymic and blood repertoires, usage of V and J genes appeared biased.

Sequenced input: thymocytes. The chain links TRBV5-1 to TRBJ2-1; maybe TRBD1 (5 bases). This sequence originates from a boy in the first two years of life with a congenital heart defect. This CDR3 is CASRRARALDEQFF. Here the CDR3 DNA reads TGCGCCAGCAGGCGCGCCAGGGCTTTGGATGAGCAGTTCTTC. Looking up the rest from reference TRBV5-1 and TRBJ2-1 gives the full variable domain: KAGVTQTPRYLIKTRGQQVTLSCSPISGHRSVSWYQQTPGQGLQFLFEYFSETQRNKGNFPGRFSGRQFSNSRSEMNVSTLELGDSALYLCASRRARALDEQFFGPGTRLTVL.